The 30 T cell receptor beta chains given below trace back to one sample, sequenced in a study of early T cells in non-severe SARS-CoV-2 infection. From the 5' RACE reads, TCRdb called clonotypes with MiXCR, one entry per CDR3 protein. The sample contains 50,000 to 65,000 distinct CDR3 sequences, 10% to 12% of which appear only once. Sample: whole blood, taken at baseline. The receptor set was obtained from an adult who was a healthcare worker with PCR-confirmed SARS-CoV-2 infection or an uninfected control (not recorded which).

This clonotype was counted between two and nine times. J is TRBJ2-1 and V is TRBV20-1, with 8 bases lining up with TRBD2. The CDR3 consists of 15 residues. From germline, CDR1 is DFQATT and CDR2 SNEGSKA (reference sequence). The V and J ends lost 5 bases and 5 bases, in that order; junction bases with no gene match: 11. As DNA, the CDR3 is TGCAGTGCTGAAATAGCGGGACGAATTAACAATGAGCAGTTCTTC. Translated, it gives CSAEIAGRINNEQFF.

There are a few counts of this clonotype. CDR3 sequence: CASSERGDGYTF. The CDR3 region has the DNA TGTGCCAGCAGTGAACGGGGGGACGGCTACACCTTC. The V and J genes are TRBV6-1 and TRBJ1-2; D may be TRBD1 (5 bases). Germline V gives CDR1 MNHNS, CDR2 SASEGT. V shed 2 bases and J shed 8 bases, with 9 bases lying between them. The CDR3 runs to 12 residues.

This clonotype has at least ten counts. The V call is TRBV9, the J call TRBJ2-3; TRBD2 matches 15 bases. Looked up from germline, CDR1 is SGDLS and CDR2 is YYNGEE. This CDR3 is built from 15 residues. V trimming: 4 bases; J trimming: 8 bases; junction bases outside the gene matches: 5. As DNA, the CDR3 is TGTGCCAGCAGCCCGGGACTAGCGGGGGGAAGTACGCAGTATTTT. Its protein is CASSPGLAGGSTQYF.

The chain recombines TRBV18 with TRBJ1-1; D is ambiguous. The CDR3 spans 14 residues. V was cut by 0 bases and J by 4 bases, with 9 bases left in between. Germline CDR1 and CDR2: KGHSH and LQKENI. CDR3 in DNA: TGTGCCAGCTCACCACCGACTCGAGGCACTGAAGCTTTCTTT. Translation gives CASSPPTRGTEAFF. The full variable domain, its missing parts supplied by reference TRBV18 and TRBJ1-1, is NAGVMQNPRHLVRRRGQEARLRCSPMKGHSHVYWYRQLPEEGLKFMVYLQKENIIDESGMPKERFSAEFPKEGPSILRIQQVVRGDSAAYFCASSPPTRGTEAFFGQGTRLTVV.

This clonotype was seen only a few times. The V gene is TRBV10-3, the J gene TRBJ1-3; D is unclear. The germline gives CDR1 ENHRY, CDR2 SYGVKD. The CDR3 extends over 13 amino acids. The V end was cut by 10 bases, the J end by 0 bases, with 10 bases between. The CDR3 coding sequence is TGTGCCACCAGGCGTATCTCTGGAAACACCATATATTTT. It codes for CATRRISGNTIYF.

The genes are TRBV29-1 and TRBJ2-5, with 14 bases lining up with TRBD2. Germline values: CDR1 SQVTM, CDR2 ANQGSEA. The CDR3 is 15 amino acids. The CDR3 spells CTGALGTSGGETQYF. CDR3 nucleotides: TGCACCGGGGCCCTTGGGACTAGCGGGGGAGAGACCCAGTACTTC. Using reference TRBV29-1 and TRBJ2-5 for the parts outside the CDR3, the full variable domain is SAVISQKPSRDICQRGTSLTIQCQVDSQVTMMFWYRQQPGQSLTLIATANQGSEATYESGFVIDKFPISRPNLTFSTLTVSNMSPEDSSIYLCTGALGTSGGETQYFGPGTRLLVL.

This clonotype was found a few times. The chain recombines TRBV19 with TRBJ2-6; D is ambiguous. V dropped 0 bases and J dropped 4 bases, with 16 bases sitting between them. Looked up from germline, CDR1 is LNHDA and CDR2 is SQIVND (reference sequence). CDR3 size: 18 residues. CDR3 in amino acids: CASSIDGHGALGANVLTF. In nucleotides, the CDR3 is TGTGCCAGTAGTATAGATGGGCACGGAGCCTTGGGGGCCAACGTCCTGACTTTC.

The genes are TRBV7-9 and TRBJ1-1; D gene uncertain. The length of the CDR3 is 14 residues. The ends were cut back, 1 base at V and 3 bases at J, with 9 bases in the middle. Germline-derived CDR1 and CDR2 are SEHNR and FQNEAQ (reference sequence). CDR3 region: CASSLGGIYTEAFF. CDR3 sequence (DNA): TGTGCCAGCAGCTTAGGGGGAATATACACTGAAGCTTTCTTT.

This clonotype has a count of ten or more. The rearrangement joins TRBV3-1 to TRBJ1-2; 10 nucleotides align to TRBD1. The CDR3 has 16 residues. Germline V gene lookup returns CDR1 LGHDT and CDR2 YNNKEL (reference sequence). The V gene end was trimmed by 1 base and the J gene end by 5 bases; junction bases not matched to a gene: 7. CDR3 loop: CASSQARDRGGYGYTF. The CDR3 bases are TGTGCCAGCAGCCAAGCTAGGGACAGGGGCGGTTATGGCTACACCTTC.

This clonotype has just a few counts. Here the CDR3 DNA reads TGTGCCAGCCCAAGATTAGGGGTCACAGGTGAAGCTTTCTTT. Protein: CASPRLGVTGEAFF. The chain links TRBV6-1 to TRBJ1-1; D possibly corresponds to TRBD1 (5 bases). Germline-derived CDR1 and CDR2 are MNHNS and SASEGT. CDR3 length: 14 amino acids. The V gene lost 8 bases and the J gene lost 7 bases, with 20 bases spanning the gap.

There are many counts of this clonotype. This sequence joins TRBV6-2 or TRBV6-3 and TRBJ2-3; D may be TRBD1 or TRBD2 (6 bases each). The CDR3 runs 12 residues. In germline, CDR1 is MNHEY, CDR2 SVGEGT. The ends were cut back, 7 bases at V and 4 bases at J, with 9 bases in the middle. CDR3 amino acids: CASMGGPDTQYF. CDR3 in DNA: TGTGCCAGCATGGGGGGCCCAGATACGCAGTATTTT.

The J gene is TRBJ2-5, the V gene TRBV20-1, with 9 positions matching TRBD2. The CDR3 extends over 13 amino acids. V shed 2 bases, J shed 3 bases, and the junction held 1 base outside the gene matches. In germline, CDR1 is DFQATT, CDR2 SNEGSKA (reference sequence). CDR3 loop: CSARRLAEETQYF. The CDR3 DNA reads as TGCAGTGCTAGACGACTAGCGGAAGAGACCCAGTACTTC.

The chain has TRBV20-1 and TRBJ1-2, with D unclear. Trimming left V 5 bases short and J 4 bases short, with 14 bases between. This CDR3 is 13 amino acids long. The germline V gene has CDR1 DFQATT and CDR2 SNEGSKA (reference sequence). CDR3 loop: CSASLLERYGYTF. The CDR3 region has the DNA TGCAGTGCTTCTCTCCTGGAACGCTATGGCTACACCTTC.

This clonotype occurred many times. The chain carries TRBV3-1 and TRBJ2-1; 8 nucleotides agree with TRBD2. CDR3 length equals 20 residues. V lost 0 bases, J lost 4 bases, and 17 bases stayed unmatched. Per germline, CDR1 LGHDT and CDR2 YNNKEL (reference sequence). This chain's CDR3 is CASSQDPFLVGGAPYNEQFF. CDR3 bases: TGTGCCAGCAGCCAAGATCCTTTCTTAGTCGGGGGGGCACCGTACAATGAGCAGTTCTTC.

This clonotype was recorded a few times. This sequence joins TRBV6-6 and TRBJ1-5; 9 bases map to TRBD1. The CDR3 length is 16 residues. Per germline, CDR1 MNHNY and CDR2 SVGAGI (reference sequence). V gave up 6 bases and J gave up 7 bases; unmatched junction bases: 13. This CDR3 reads CASRGGQGRGNQPQHF. In nucleotides, the CDR3 is TGTGCCAGCAGGGGGGGACAGGGCAGGGGAAACCAGCCCCAGCATTTT.

This sequence joins TRBV11-2 and TRBJ2-3; 9 bases fit TRBD1. CDR1 and CDR2 from the germline V gene are SGHAT and FQNNGV. CDR3 length equals 17 residues. V shed 4 bases and J 6 bases; nucleotides not matched to a gene: 14. Written as DNA, the CDR3 is TGTGCCAGCAGCTCCGCCACGGACAGGGGAGGTTGGGATACGCAGTATTTT. It encodes CASSSATDRGGWDTQYF.

V and J are TRBV7-3 and TRBJ2-2, with TRBD2 matching over 7 bases. The CDR3 extends over 16 amino acids. Germline V gene data show CDR1 as SGHTA and CDR2 as FQGTGA. J gave up 0 bases and V 1 base, and 2 bases lay outside the gene matches. The CDR3 loop reads CASSLIAGANTGELFF. The CDR3 region has the DNA TGTGCCAGCAGCTTAATTGCGGGGGCGAACACCGGGGAGCTGTTTTTT.

The rearrangement links TRBV6-4 to TRBJ1-6; D is perhaps TRBD1 (5 bases). The ends were cut back, 5 bases at V and 10 bases at J, with 18 bases in the middle. The germline gives CDR1 MRHNA, CDR2 SNTAGT. This CDR3 has 15 residues. The CDR3 region is CASSLGAQPGSPLHF. The CDR3 coding sequence is TGTGCCAGCAGTCTCGGGGCCCAGCCAGGGTCACCCCTCCACTTT.

The chain employs TRBV6-2 or TRBV6-3 and TRBJ1-1; D ambiguous. The CDR3 has 15 amino acids. CDR1 and CDR2 from the germline V gene are MNHEY and SVGEGT. V was clipped by 2 bases and J by 6 bases, with 16 bases between them. The CDR3 bases are TGTGCCAGCAGTTACCGGACTTTCCGCCGCGCTGAAGCTTTCTTT. Amino acids: CASSYRTFRRAEAFF.

This clonotype was detected a few times. V is TRBV29-1 and J is TRBJ1-2; no clear D gene. The CDR3 totals 13 residues. From germline, CDR1 is SQVTM and CDR2 ANQGSEA. V dropped 3 bases and J dropped 1 base, with 9 bases sitting between them. In DNA, the CDR3 is TGCAGCGTTGATGGTCAGTTTAACTATGGCTACACCTTC. It encodes CSVDGQFNYGYTF.

As for this clonotype: One end of the junction fails to match germline, which may point to a read error. The J gene is TRBJ2-5, the V gene TRBV20-1, with TRBD1 matching 9 bases. The length of the CDR3 is 16 residues. In germline, CDR1 is DFQATT, CDR2 SNEGSKA (reference sequence). The CDR3 spells CSARGPPGQGRETQYF. DNA for the CDR3: TGCAGTGCCAGAGGTCCCCCGGGACAGGGAAGGGAGACCCAGTACTTC.

The rearrangement uses TRBV18 and TRBJ2-7; TRBD1 or TRBD2 may be the D gene (5 bases each). The germline V gene has CDR1 KGHSH and CDR2 LQKENI. The length of the CDR3 is 15 residues. Trimming removed 0 bases at V and 1 base at J, with 10 bases between. The CDR3 coding sequence is TGTGCCAGCTCACCACCAGACAGACTATCCTACGAGCAGTACTTC. Its protein product is CASSPPDRLSYEQYF.

The rearrangement links TRBV7-9 to TRBJ2-1; the D gene is possibly TRBD1 (5 bases). The germline V gene has CDR1 SEHNR and CDR2 FQNEAQ (reference sequence). V shed 5 bases and J shed 1 base, with 18 bases lying between them. CDR3 length: 17 residues. The CDR3 sequence: CASSQRQRGWSYNEQFF. The CDR3 coding sequence is TGTGCCAGCAGCCAACGACAGCGAGGATGGTCCTACAATGAGCAGTTCTTC.

This clonotype was recorded many times. The chain carries TRBV6-5 and TRBJ1-6, with D perhaps TRBD1 (6 bases). CDR1 and CDR2 (germline): MNHEY, SVGAGI. The V end was cut by 5 bases, the J end by 8 bases, with 16 bases between. This CDR3 is 15 amino acids long. The CDR3 DNA follows: TGTGCCAGCAGTACCCCTCGCAGGGGTGATTCACCCCTCCACTTT. Its protein is CASSTPRRGDSPLHF.

This chain joins TRBV5-6 and TRBJ1-5, with TRBD1 as a possible D gene (5 bases). The CDR3 consists of 14 residues. The V end was cut by 4 bases, the J end by 6 bases, with 14 bases between. Germline-derived CDR1 and CDR2 are SGHDT and YYEEEE. The CDR3 here is CASSPSPGFQPQHF. The CDR3 nucleotides read TGTGCCAGCAGCCCGAGCCCAGGGTTTCAGCCCCAGCATTTT.

This clonotype was counted a few times. CDR3 residues: CASSFPAGVQAFF. The DNA for the CDR3 is TGTGCCAGCAGCTTCCCGGCAGGGGTTCAAGCTTTCTTT. The chain combines TRBV7-9 with TRBJ1-1, with a possible D match to TRBD1 (6 bases). Trimming took 3 bases from V and 9 from J, leaving 14 bases between them. From germline, CDR1 is SEHNR and CDR2 FQNEAQ (reference sequence). The length of the CDR3 is 13 residues.

The chain employs TRBV3-1 and TRBJ2-3; 11 nucleotides line up with TRBD2. Trimming took 2 bases from V and 5 from J; bases not matched to a gene: 12. The CDR3 spans 18 residues. CDR1 and CDR2 (germline): LGHDT, YNNKEL (reference sequence). The CDR3 DNA sequence: TGTGCCAGCAGCCAAAATTCCTTAGCGGGGGGGCCGGAAGATACGCAGTATTTT. Translated, it gives CASSQNSLAGGPEDTQYF.

This clonotype was found many times. This chain connects TRBV11-2 to TRBJ1-2, with D uncertain. The CDR3 runs to 13 residues. Between the trimmed V and J ends, which lost 5 bases and 8 bases, there was a span of 15 bases. CDR1 and CDR2 (germline): SGHAT, FQNNGV. This chain's CDR3 is CASSPSYALGYTF. CDR3 DNA: TGTGCCAGCAGCCCCTCCTATGCCCTAGGCTACACCTTC. The entire variable domain, with the rest obtained from reference TRBV11-2 and TRBJ1-2, is as follows: EAGVAQSPRYKIIEKRQSVAFWCNPISGHATLYWYQQILGQGPKLLIQFQNNGVVDDSQLPKDRFSAERLKGVDSTLKIQPAKLEDSAVYLCASSPSYALGYTFGSGTRLTVV.

There are many counts of this clonotype. The chain links TRBV5-1 to TRBJ1-2; D gene uncertain. The CDR3 consists of 15 residues. Trimming stripped 2 bases from V and 0 bases from J, with 11 bases between. Germline CDR1 SGHRS, CDR2 YFSETQ. The DNA for the CDR3 is TGCGCCAGCAGCTTCGGCAGGACCACTAACTATGGCTACACCTTC. It translates to CASSFGRTTNYGYTF. The entire variable domain, with the rest obtained from reference TRBV5-1 and TRBJ1-2, is as follows: KAGVTQTPRYLIKTRGQQVTLSCSPISGHRSVSWYQQTPGQGLQFLFEYFSETQRNKGNFPGRFSGRQFSNSRSEMNVSTLELGDSALYLCASSFGRTTNYGYTFGSGTRLTVV.

The table lists this clonotype with many counts. The V call is TRBV7-9, the J call TRBJ2-7, with 10 nucleotides matching TRBD1. The V and J ends lost 4 bases and 3 bases, in that order; junction bases with no gene match: 3. The CDR3 runs 14 residues. Germline V gives CDR1 SEHNR, CDR2 FQNEAQ (reference sequence). CDR3: CASSSGTGVYEQYF. Written as DNA, the CDR3 is TGTGCCAGCAGCTCCGGGACAGGGGTCTACGAGCAGTACTTC.